The following is a TCR beta chain sequence with its context. No antigen is known for it. One end of the junction does not line up with germline, which may come from a read error. Without any cell sorting, total RNA and DNA were extracted together from around 20-30 mg of bulk tissue using the AllPrep DNA/RNA mini kit. Roughly five patients with histopathologically diagnosed primary liver carcinoma underwent surgical resection in China between late 2015 and March 2016. Patients had chronic HBV infection and were treatment-naive at sampling. Fresh tumor and adjacent tissue pieces were bisected; one half was stored in RNAlater at -80°C, the other sent for histology. The source of the sample is a study of tumor-infiltrating lymphocytes in primary liver carcinoma listed by TCRdb under 2017. Background for the entire study: Hepatocellular carcinoma (four) or combined HCC and intrahepatic cholangiocarcinoma (one) was present in the five patients, who were three men and two women aged 30 to 69 years. Each sample produced roughly 3.65 to 7.5 million productive TCRbeta reads, and read depth showed no significant difference between tissue types. Technical replicate repertoires showed high reproducibility, with mean shared-clone rates approximately 0.89 and correlation coefficients above 0.98. The study combined TCRbeta repertoire sequencing, expression microarrays and whole-exome sequencing across five regions of each liver tumor, with adjacent normal tissue and blood. A total of 35 or so specimens from 5 patients, comprising some 25 tumor regions, 5 adjacent noncancerous liver tissues and 5 peripheral blood samples, were covered by TCRbeta repertoire sequencing. The five patients had tumors staged T1-T3 N0M0, with maximum diameters ranging from about 4.2 to 11 cm.

Its CDR3 holds 14 amino acids, cysteine through phenylalanine. Just CDR3 DNA is preserved here, 42 bases in frame from base 1. CDR1 and CDR2, per the germline V gene (reference sequence), are GTSNPN and SVGIG. A constant-region primer and ProtoScript II reverse transcriptase were used to reverse-transcribe TCRbeta-specific cDNA from around 480 ng total RNA. TCRbeta libraries were built with three nested multiplex PCR rounds, a slightly modified ARM-PCR procedure. Each of the first two PCR rounds ran for about 11 cycles using multiplex TRBV1-TRBV30 forward primers together with a Cbeta reverse primer. Sample barcodes and Illumina adapters were added in a final 25-cycle PCR with Deep VentR polymerase. Amplicons of 200-500 bp were gel-purified with a QIAquick gel extraction kit before sequencing. An Illumina HiSeq 2500 was used to sequence the TCRbeta amplicons, generating 250-bp paired-end reads. From the authors' description of their analysis: Quality trimming of reads was performed with Trimmomatic v0.33, and paired reads were merged with FLASH v1.2.11 so that full CDR3 sequences could be recovered. MiGEC v1.2.1b assigned V, D and J germline segments to the rearranged TCRbeta sequences. Clonotype statistics and Shannon-Wiener diversity indices were calculated with VDJtools v1.0.0. Except for diversity analysis, only the 250 most abundant clonotypes of each sample were used in subsequent analyses to reduce sampling bias. TCRdb passed the public sequencing reads through fastp at Q25 and MiXCR, retaining productive beta sequences. Identical CDR3 proteins give one entry, which carries the most common genes and DNA. The V and J calls were not made by the authors but by TCRdb's processing. The sample has roughly 86,000 distinct CDR3 sequences on record, 55% to 75% of them singletons. Jointly, the top ten make up around 26% of the sample.

Broad study findings and their caveats: The top 250 clones accounted for a significantly greater share of the repertoire in tumors than in blood (p = 0.039). Because the samples were bulk and unsorted, CD4+ and CD8+ T cell repertoires could not be compared. Only the TCR beta chain was sequenced, so true repertoire diversity is likely underestimated because unpaired alpha chains were not captured. Consistent with antigen-driven expansion, pairs of tumor regions showed higher repertoire overlap (mean around 36%) than either tumor-adjacent pairs (approximately 17%) or tumor-blood pairs (approximately 15%). With just 4 or 5 patients in the study, the authors point out that the findings should be validated in a larger study.

The receptor's source is a man between 40 and 49 years old with primary liver carcinoma and hepatitis B virus infection. The receptor chain draws on TRBV30 and TRBJ2-3, with the D gene call left open. The specimen was tumor-adjacent normal liver tissue. The DNA sequence is TGTACCTGGAGTGTGGGCGGAAGCACAGATACGCAGTATTTT. It encodes CTWSVGGSTDTQYF. Reference TRBV30 and TRBJ2-3 genes cover what lies past the CDR3, so the full variable domain is SQTIHQWPATLVQPVGSPLSLECTVEGTSNPNLYWYRQAAGRGLQLLFYSVGIGQISSEVPQNLSASRPQDRQFILSSKKLLLSDSGFYLCTWSVGGSTDTQYFGPGTRLTVL.